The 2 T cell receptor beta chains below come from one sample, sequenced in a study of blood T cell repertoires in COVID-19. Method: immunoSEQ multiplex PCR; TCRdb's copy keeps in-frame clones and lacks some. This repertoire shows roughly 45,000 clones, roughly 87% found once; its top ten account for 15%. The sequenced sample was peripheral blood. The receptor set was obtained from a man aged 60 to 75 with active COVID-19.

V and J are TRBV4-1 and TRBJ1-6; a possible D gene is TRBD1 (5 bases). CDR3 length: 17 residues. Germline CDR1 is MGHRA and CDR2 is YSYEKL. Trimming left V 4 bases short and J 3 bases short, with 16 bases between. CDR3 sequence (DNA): TGCGCCAGCAGCCGGGGGAGGGGCGATAACTATAATTCACCCCTCCACTTT. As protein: CASSRGRGDNYNSPLHF.

The DNA of the CDR3 is TGCGCCAGCAAAGGACAGGGGGCTCACGAGCAGTACTTC. This sequence encodes CASKGQGAHEQYF. The rearrangement uses TRBV10-2 and TRBJ2-7; 11 bases agree with TRBD1. Germline CDR1 is WSHSY and CDR2 is SAAADI. This CDR3 is built from 13 residues. V gave up 7 bases and J gave up 5 bases; unmatched junction bases: 4.